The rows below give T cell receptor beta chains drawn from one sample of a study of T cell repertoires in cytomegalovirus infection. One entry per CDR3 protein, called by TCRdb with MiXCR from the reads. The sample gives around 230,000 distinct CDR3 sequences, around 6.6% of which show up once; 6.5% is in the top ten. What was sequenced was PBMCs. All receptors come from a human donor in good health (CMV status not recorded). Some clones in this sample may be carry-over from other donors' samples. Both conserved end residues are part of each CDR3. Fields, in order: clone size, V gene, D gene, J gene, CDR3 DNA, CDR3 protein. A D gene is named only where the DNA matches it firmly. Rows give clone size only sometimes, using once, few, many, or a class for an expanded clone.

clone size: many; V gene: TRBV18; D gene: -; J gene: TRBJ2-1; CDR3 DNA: TGTGCCAGCTCACCGGAAACAGGGTTCTCCTACAATGAGCAGTTCTTC; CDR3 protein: CASSPETGFSYNEQFF
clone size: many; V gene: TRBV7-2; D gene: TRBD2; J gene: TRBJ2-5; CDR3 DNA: TGTGCCAGCAGCTTGGGGGGACTAGCCGAAGAGACCCAGTACTTC; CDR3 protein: CASSLGGLAEETQYF
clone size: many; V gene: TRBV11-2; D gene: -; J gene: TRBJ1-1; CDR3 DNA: TGTGCCAGCAGCACGAGGACAGTGCGACTCCTGAACACTGAAGCTTTCTTT; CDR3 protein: CASSTRTVRLLNTEAFF
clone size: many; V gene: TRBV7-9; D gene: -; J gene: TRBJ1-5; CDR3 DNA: TGTGCCAGCAGCCTTTCTACGGAGAGCAATCAGCCCCAGCATTTT; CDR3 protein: CASSLSTESNQPQHF
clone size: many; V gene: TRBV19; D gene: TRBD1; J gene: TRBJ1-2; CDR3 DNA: TGTGCCAGTAGTATTCAGGGGGCGCTACACTATGGCTACACCTTC; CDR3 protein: CASSIQGALHYGYTF
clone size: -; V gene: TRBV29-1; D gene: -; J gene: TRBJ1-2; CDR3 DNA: TGCAGCGTTGACTGGCAGGGAGACAACTATGGCTACACCTTC; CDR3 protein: CSVDWQGDNYGYTF
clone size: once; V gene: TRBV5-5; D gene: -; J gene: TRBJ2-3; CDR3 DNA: TGTGCCAGCAGCCCGGGCCTGGGAGATCGCACAGATACGCAGTATTTT; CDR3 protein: CASSPGLGDRTDTQYF
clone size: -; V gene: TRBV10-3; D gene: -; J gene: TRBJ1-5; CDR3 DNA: TGTGCCATCAGTCAGGATAATCAGCCCCAGCATTTT; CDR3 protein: CAISQDNQPQHF
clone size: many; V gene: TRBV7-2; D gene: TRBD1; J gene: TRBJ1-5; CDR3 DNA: TGTGCCAGCAGCCAAGAGGGACAGCGGTCCCAGCCCCAGCATTTT; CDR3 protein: CASSQEGQRSQPQHF
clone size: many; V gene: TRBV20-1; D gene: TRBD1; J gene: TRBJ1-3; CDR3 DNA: TGCAGTGCTAGGAAGGAGTCGGGACAGTACGACACCATATATTTT; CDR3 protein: CSARKESGQYDTIYF
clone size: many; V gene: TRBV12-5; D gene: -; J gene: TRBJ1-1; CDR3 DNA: TGTGCTAGTGGTTTAGGAGACGTTCTTGAAGCTTTCTTT; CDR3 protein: CASGLGDVLEAFF
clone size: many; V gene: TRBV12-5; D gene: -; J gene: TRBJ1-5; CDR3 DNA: TGTGCTAGTGGTTTGGACAGCAATCAGCCCCAGCATTTT; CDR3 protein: CASGLDSNQPQHF
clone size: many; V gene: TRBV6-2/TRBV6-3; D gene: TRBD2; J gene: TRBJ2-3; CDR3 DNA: TGTGCCAGCACGACTTTGCCGGGACTAGATGCAGATACGCAGTATTTT; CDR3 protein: CASTTLPGLDADTQYF
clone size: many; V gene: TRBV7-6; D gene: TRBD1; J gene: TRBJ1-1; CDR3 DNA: TGTGCCAGCAGTCCCGACAGGGGTGAAGCTTTCTTT; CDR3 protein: CASSPDRGEAFF
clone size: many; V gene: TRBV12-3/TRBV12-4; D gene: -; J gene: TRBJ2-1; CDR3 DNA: TGTGCCAGCAGCCACCTAGGTACGGCGCCAGGGGGGTACAATGAGCAGTTCTTC; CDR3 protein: CASSHLGTAPGGYNEQFF
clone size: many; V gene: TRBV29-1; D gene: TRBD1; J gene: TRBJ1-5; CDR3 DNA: TGCAGCGTTGTCTGGGACAGTAGCAATCAGCCCCAGCATTTT; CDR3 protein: CSVVWDSSNQPQHF